The rows below give T cell receptor beta chains drawn from one sample of a study of identical twins. TCRdb independently ran MiXCR on the 5' RACE reads; one entry per CDR3 protein. The table has about 720,000 distinct CDR3 sequences, roughly 20% seen once; the top ten hold around 14%. Another study also made use of these data, one on T cells expressing NK-cell markers.

The sample consisted of PBMCs. The receptor source for this set is a woman under 30 in good health. Each CDR3 is given with its conserved first and last residue. Fields, in order: V gene, clone size, D gene, J gene, CDR3 DNA, CDR3 protein. The D gene is left open where the match is weak. For some rows the clone size is stated as once, few or many, or as a class when expanded; others skip it.

TRBV5-4	few	.	TRBJ1-2	TGTGCCAGCAGCACCCGGACAGAGAACTATGGCTACACCTTC	CASSTRTENYGYTF
TRBV12-3/TRBV12-4	.	.	TRBJ1-1	TGTGCCAGCAGCCTCGGTGTAACCACTGAAGCTTTCTTT	CASSLGVTTEAFF
TRBV10-3	.	TRBD1	TRBJ1-5	TGTGCCATCAGTGACAGGGGGTCAAATCAGCCCCAGCATTTT	CAISDRGSNQPQHF
TRBV5-1	many	.	TRBJ2-7	TGCGCCAGCAGCTTGGGACTCGCGGTCCCCTACGAGCAGTACTTC	CASSLGLAVPYEQYF
TRBV20-1	many	TRBD1	TRBJ2-7	TGCAGTGCCAAAGCAAGGGGGCGTGTATACGAGCAGTACTTC	CSAKARGRVYEQYF
TRBV12-3/TRBV12-4	.	TRBD2	TRBJ2-3	TGTGCCAGCATTGAGAGCGGGGGGGCCGCAGATACGCAGTATTTT	CASIESGGAADTQYF
TRBV10-3	.	.	TRBJ2-1	TGTGCCACCGCAGGGGGGTACAATGAGCAGTTCTTC	CATAGGYNEQFF
TRBV12-3/TRBV12-4	few	.	TRBJ1-2	TGTGCCAGCAGTTCGTGGTTCTATGGCTACACCTTC	CASSSWFYGYTF
TRBV10-3	few	TRBD2	TRBJ2-1	TGTGCCATCAGGATGGGACTAGCGGGAGGCGATGAGCAGTTCTTC	CAIRMGLAGGDEQFF
TRBV12-3/TRBV12-4	.	.	TRBJ2-5	TGTGCCAGCAGCCCTTTGACCCGGACCCAGTACTTC	CASSPLTRTQYF
TRBV21-1	.	.	TRBJ2-1	TGTGCCAGCAGCACGTGGCGGGGGCTGTACAATGAGCAGTTCTTC	CASSTWRGLYNEQFF
TRBV29-1	few	TRBD1	TRBJ2-1	TGCGGCAGCCGTGGGACAGCCTACAATGAGCAGTTCTTC	CGSRGTAYNEQFF
TRBV29-1	.	TRBD2	TRBJ2-1	TGCAGCGTTGGGCGGGGACTAGCGGGGTATAATGAGCAGTTCTTC	CSVGRGLAGYNEQFF
TRBV4-2	few	TRBD2	TRBJ2-3	TGTGCATCACAGGAGCGGGGGGGCCCCCCCGCTGGAACAGATACGCAGTATTTT	CASQERGGPPAGTDTQYF
TRBV3-1	.	.	TRBJ1-2	TGTGCCAGCAGCCAAGAAGGCATTGCCTCCTATGGCTACACCTTC	CASSQEGIASYGYTF
TRBV28	.	.	TRBJ1-5	TGTGCCAGCACGAGAGTGCGCAATCAGCCCCAGCATTTT	CASTRVRNQPQHF
TRBV5-1	.	.	TRBJ1-2	TGCGCCAGCAGCCAAAATAGACAGGACCCTGATGGCTACACCTTC	CASSQNRQDPDGYTF
TRBV7-9	few	TRBD2	TRBJ2-1	TGTGCCAGCAGCTCCCCACTAGCGGGAGCCTACAATGAGCAGTTCTTC	CASSSPLAGAYNEQFF
TRBV27	.	TRBD1	TRBJ1-2	TGTGCCAGCAGTTTCATTAGGGGACAGGGGGCACATGGCTACACCTTC	CASSFIRGQGAHGYTF
TRBV11-2	.	TRBD1	TRBJ2-5	TGTGCCGGGGGACCTCGGGACAGGGCCCAAGAGACCCAGTACTTC	CAGGPRDRAQETQYF
TRBV20-1	.	.	TRBJ1-2	TGCAGTGTGTTCGAATTTAACTATGGCTACACCTTC	CSVFEFNYGYTF
TRBV20-1	.	.	TRBJ2-3	TGCAGTGCTAGAGATCGGGCCAAGCTTAACACAGATACGCAGTATTTT	CSARDRAKLNTDTQYF
TRBV7-3	.	TRBD2	TRBJ2-2	TGTGCCAGTTCTGGGACTAGCGCCGGGGAGCTGTTTTTT	CASSGTSAGELFF
TRBV11-1	.	TRBD2	TRBJ2-7	TGTGCCAGCAGCTCATCTACTAGCGGGACGATTGCCCGCCTCTCCTACGAGCAGTACTTC	CASSSSTSGTIARLSYEQYF
TRBV11-2	.	TRBD2	TRBJ2-3	TGTGCCAGCAGCGCCAGCGGGGGGAGGACAGATACGCAGTATTTT	CASSASGGRTDTQYF